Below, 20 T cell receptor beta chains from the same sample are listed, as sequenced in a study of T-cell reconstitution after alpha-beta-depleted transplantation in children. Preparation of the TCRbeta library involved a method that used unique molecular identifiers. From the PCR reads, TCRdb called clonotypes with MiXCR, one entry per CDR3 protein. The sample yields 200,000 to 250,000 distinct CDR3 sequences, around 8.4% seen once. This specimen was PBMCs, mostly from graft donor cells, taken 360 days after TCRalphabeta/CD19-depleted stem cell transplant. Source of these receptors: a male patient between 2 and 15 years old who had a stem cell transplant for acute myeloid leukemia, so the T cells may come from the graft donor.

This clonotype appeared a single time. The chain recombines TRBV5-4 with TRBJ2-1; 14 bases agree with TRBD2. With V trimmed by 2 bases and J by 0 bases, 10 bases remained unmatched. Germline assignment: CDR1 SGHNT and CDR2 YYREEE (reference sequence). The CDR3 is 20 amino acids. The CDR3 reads CASSLGLAGGFYTSYNEQFF. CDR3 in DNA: TGTGCCAGCAGCTTAGGACTAGCGGGAGGTTTTTACACCTCCTACAATGAGCAGTTCTTC. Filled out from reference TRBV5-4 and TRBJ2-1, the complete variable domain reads ETGVTQSPTHLIKTRGQQVTLRCSSQSGHNTVSWYQQALGQGPQFIFQYYREEENGRGNFPPRFSGLQFPNYSSELNVNALELDDSALYLCASSLGLAGGFYTSYNEQFFGPGTRLTVL.

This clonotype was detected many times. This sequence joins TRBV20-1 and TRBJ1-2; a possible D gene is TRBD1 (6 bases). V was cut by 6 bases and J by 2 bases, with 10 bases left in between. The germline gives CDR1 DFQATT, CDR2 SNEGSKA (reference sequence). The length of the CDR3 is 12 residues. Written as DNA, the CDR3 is TGCAGTGCAAGGGGGGTGAACTATGGCTACACCTTC. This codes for CSARGVNYGYTF.

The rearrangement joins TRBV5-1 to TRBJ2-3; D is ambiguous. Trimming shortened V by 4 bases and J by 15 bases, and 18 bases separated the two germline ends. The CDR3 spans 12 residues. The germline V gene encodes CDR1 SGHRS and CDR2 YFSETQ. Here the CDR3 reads CASSTSNGGRYF. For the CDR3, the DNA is TGCGCCAGCAGCACCTCCAACGGCGGCCGTTATTTT.

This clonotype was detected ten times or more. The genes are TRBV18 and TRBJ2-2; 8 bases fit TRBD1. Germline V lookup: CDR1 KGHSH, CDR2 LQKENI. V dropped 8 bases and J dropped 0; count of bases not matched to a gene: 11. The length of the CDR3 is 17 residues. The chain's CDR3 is CASPRSQTGANTGELFF. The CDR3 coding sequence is TGTGCCAGCCCCCGCAGCCAGACAGGGGCGAACACCGGGGAGCTGTTTTTT.

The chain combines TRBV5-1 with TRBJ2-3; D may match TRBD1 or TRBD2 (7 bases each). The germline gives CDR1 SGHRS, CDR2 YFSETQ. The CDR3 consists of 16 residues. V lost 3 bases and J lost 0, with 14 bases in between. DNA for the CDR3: TGCGCCAGCAGCTGGGGGAGGGGGCGAAGCACAGATACGCAGTATTTT. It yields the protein CASSWGRGRSTDTQYF.

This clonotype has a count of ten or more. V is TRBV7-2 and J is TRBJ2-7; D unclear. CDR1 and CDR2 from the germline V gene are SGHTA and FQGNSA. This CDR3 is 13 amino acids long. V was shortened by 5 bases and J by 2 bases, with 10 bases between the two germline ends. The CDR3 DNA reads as TGTGCCAGCAGCCCGTTTGGCCCCTACGAGCAGTACTTC. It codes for CASSPFGPYEQYF.

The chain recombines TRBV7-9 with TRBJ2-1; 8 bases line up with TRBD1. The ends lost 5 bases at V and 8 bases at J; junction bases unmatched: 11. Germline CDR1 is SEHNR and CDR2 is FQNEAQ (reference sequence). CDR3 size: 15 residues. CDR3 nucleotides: TGTGCCAGCAGCCACCCGGACAGGGCAGAGGATGAGCAGTTCTTC. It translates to CASSHPDRAEDEQFF.

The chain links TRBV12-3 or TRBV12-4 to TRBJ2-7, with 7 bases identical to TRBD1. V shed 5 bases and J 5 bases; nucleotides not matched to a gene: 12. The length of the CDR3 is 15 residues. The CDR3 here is CASSPDRQGVHEQYF. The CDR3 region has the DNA TGTGCCAGCAGTCCCGATCGACAGGGCGTCCACGAGCAGTACTTC.

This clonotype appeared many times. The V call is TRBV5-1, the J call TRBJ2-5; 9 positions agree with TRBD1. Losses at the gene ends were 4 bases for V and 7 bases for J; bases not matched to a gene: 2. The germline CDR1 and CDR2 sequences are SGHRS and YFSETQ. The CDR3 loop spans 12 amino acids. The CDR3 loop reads CASSQDRGTQYF. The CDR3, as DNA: TGCGCCAGCAGCCAGGACAGGGGGACCCAGTACTTC.

The CDR3 nucleotides are TGTGCCAGCAGTTCCGGACAGGGTTCTAGCACAGATACGCAGTATTTT. Translating gives CASSSGQGSSTDTQYF. The chain joins TRBV6-5 to TRBJ2-3, with 8 bases that match TRBD1. CDR3 length: 16 residues. J was trimmed by 0 bases and V by 4 bases; bases with no gene match: 6. Germline CDR1 is MNHEY and CDR2 is SVGAGI.

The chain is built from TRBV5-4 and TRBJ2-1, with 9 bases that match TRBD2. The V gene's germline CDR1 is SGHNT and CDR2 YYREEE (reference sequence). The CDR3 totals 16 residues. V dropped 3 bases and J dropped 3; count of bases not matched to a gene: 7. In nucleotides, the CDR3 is TGTGCCAGCAGCTACGATTGGACTAGCGACTACAATGAGCAGTTCTTC. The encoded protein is CASSYDWTSDYNEQFF.

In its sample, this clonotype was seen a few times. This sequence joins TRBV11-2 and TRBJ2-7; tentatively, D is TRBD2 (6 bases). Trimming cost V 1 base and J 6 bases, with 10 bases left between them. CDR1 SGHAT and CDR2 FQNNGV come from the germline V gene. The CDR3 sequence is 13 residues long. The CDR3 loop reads CASSLALAREQYF. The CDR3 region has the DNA TGTGCCAGCAGCTTAGCTCTAGCGCGCGAGCAGTACTTC.

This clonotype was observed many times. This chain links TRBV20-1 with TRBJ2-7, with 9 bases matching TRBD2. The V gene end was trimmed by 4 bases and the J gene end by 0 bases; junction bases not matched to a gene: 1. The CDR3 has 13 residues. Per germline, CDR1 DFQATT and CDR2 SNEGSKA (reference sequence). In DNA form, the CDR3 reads TGCAGTGCTACTAGCGGGGCCTCCTACGAGCAGTACTTC. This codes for CSATSGASYEQYF.

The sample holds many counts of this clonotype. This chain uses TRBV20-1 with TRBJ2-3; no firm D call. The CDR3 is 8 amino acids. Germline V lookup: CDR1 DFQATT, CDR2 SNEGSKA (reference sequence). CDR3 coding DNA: TGCAGCACAGATACGCAGTATTTT. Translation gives CSTDTQYF.

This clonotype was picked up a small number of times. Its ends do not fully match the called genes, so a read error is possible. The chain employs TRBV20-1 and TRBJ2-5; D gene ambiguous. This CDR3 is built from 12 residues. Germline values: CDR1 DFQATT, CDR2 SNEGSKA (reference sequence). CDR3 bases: TGCAGTGCCAGAGGAAGGGCTGGGACCCAGTACTTC. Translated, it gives CSARGRAGTQYF.

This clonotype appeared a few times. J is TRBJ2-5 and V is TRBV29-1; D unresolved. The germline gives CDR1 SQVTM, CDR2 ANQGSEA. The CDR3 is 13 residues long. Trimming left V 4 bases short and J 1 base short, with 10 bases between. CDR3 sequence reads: CSVVGRSQETQYF. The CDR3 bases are TGCAGCGTTGTAGGCAGGTCCCAAGAGACCCAGTACTTC.

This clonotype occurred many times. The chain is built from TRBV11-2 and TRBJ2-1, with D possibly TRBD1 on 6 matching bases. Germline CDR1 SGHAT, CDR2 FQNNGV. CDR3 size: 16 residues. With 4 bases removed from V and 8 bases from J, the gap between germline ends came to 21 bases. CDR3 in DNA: TGTGCCAGCAGCTCCCCTGACAGGCTGAGTATCTATGAGCAGTTCTTC. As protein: CASSSPDRLSIYEQFF.

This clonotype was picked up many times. In DNA, the CDR3 is TGTGCCAGCAGCTTGGCTCAGGGAGCTCGCAATGAGCAGTTCTTC. Translated: CASSLAQGARNEQFF. This rearrangement joins TRBV7-9 to TRBJ2-1; D possibly matches TRBD1 or TRBD2 (5 bases each). With 3 bases removed from V and 6 bases from J, the gap between germline ends came to 15 bases. This CDR3 is built from 15 residues. The germline CDR1 and CDR2 sequences are SEHNR and FQNEAQ (reference sequence).

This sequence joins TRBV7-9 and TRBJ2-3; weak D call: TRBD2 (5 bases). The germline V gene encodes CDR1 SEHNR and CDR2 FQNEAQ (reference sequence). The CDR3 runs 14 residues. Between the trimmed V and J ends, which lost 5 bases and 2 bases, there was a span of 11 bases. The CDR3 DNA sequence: TGTGCCAGCAGCCGTCTGAGGGACACAGATACGCAGTATTTT. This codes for CASSRLRDTDTQYF.

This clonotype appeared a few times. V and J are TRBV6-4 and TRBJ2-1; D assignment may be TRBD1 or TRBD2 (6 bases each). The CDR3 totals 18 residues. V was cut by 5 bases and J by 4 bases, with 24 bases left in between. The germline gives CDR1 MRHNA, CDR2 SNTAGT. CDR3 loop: CASSTPGVRGEIYNEQFF. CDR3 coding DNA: TGTGCCAGCAGTACCCCAGGGGTGAGGGGGGAGATATACAATGAGCAGTTCTTC.